Sequencing of this T cell receptor (beta chain) was carried out in a study of T cells in Graves' hyperthyroidism and ophthalmopathy. Overall study findings and caveats: Peripheral blood also featured most of the thyroid clonotypes expanded above 0.001.

This CDR3 contains 13 residues. Germline assignment: CDR1 MDHEN and CDR2 SYDVKM. Trimming pared 4 bases from V and 4 bases from J, leaving 11 bases between. PBMCs were collected from an approximately 10 ml volume of fresh peripheral blood. Regions amplified from RNA transcripts were the TCR beta CDR3 regions. In the first-round RT-PCR of the TCR CDR3, the HTBI primer set was used. Via MiXCR, TCRdb re-called the multiplex PCR reads, giving one row per CDR3 protein. The sample gives about 350,000 distinct CDR3 sequences, about 15% of which show up once; approximately 23% is in the top ten. This clonotype was counted ten times or more. The antigen remains undetermined.

This receptor was identified in a woman in her 30s with Graves' hyperthyroidism. Input material: blood. This rearrangement joins TRBV28 to TRBJ2-7, with D possibly TRBD2 on 6 matching bases. Here the CDR3 DNA reads TGTGCCAGCAGTTCGGCGGGAACGTACGAGCAGTACTTC. Residues: CASSSAGTYEQYF.